What follows is one T cell receptor beta chain and its context. Authors' analysis steps: Scientists estimated how many nucleated cells there were by amplifying reference gene primers. Produced via immunoSEQ multiplex PCR; TCRdb's table is partial and in-frame only. For V, J and clone size, that table is used; D and trimming come from the DNA. This table has some 160,000 clones, 80% appearing once. The source of the sample is a study of blood T cell repertoires in COVID-19. Study information: The United States, Italy and Spain were the sources of the acute and convalescent COVID-19 samples. Sources were T cells, B-cell-depleted T cells, or PBMCs; the material itself was cDNA or gDNA.

The CDR3 is 15 residues long. Germline V gene lookup returns CDR1 MNHNY and CDR2 SVGAGI (reference sequence). V gave up 6 bases and J gave up 2 bases; unmatched junction bases: 3. The chain employs TRBV6-6 and TRBJ1-6; TRBD1 agrees at 8 bases. This TCR derives from a woman aged 45-65 years with acute or convalescent COVID-19. The sequenced sample was peripheral blood. The CDR3 loop is CASRMTGAYNSPLHF. CDR3 nucleotide sequence: TGTGCCAGCAGGATGACAGGGGCCTATAATTCACCCCTCCACTTT.